A selection of T cell receptor beta chains follows, all from one sample in a study of T cell repertoires in cytomegalovirus infection. TCRdb processed the reads anew with MiXCR; each CDR3 protein has one entry. Of approximately 990,000 distinct CDR3 sequences listed, approximately 31% are singletons. Their target antigens are unknown. This material consisted of cultured CD8+ T cells from PBMCs, taken from culture after CMV antigen stimulation. The receptors shown here come from a human donor in good health (CMV status not recorded). Some clones in this sample may be carry-over from other donors' samples. The CDR3 runs from the conserved cysteine through the conserved F or W. Fields, in order: clone size, V gene, D gene, J gene, CDR3 protein, CDR3 DNA. The D gene is left open where the match is weak. Where a row states a size, it is once, few, many or the class of an expanded clone; other rows omit it.

-	TRBV2	-	TRBJ2-5	CASSEMGRDQETQYF	TGTGCCAGCAGTGAAATGGGAAGGGACCAAGAGACCCAGTACTTC
-	TRBV7-8	-	TRBJ1-1	CASSLAGGYPEAFF	TGTGCCAGCAGCTTAGCGGGCGGGTACCCTGAAGCTTTCTTT
-	TRBV29-1	-	TRBJ2-5	CSVEDPPGQYQETQYF	TGCAGCGTTGAAGATCCCCCGGGACAATACCAAGAGACCCAGTACTTC
-	TRBV6-1	TRBD2	TRBJ2-3	CASSERGGRIDTQYF	TGTGCCAGCAGTGAGCGGGGGGGCCGTATAGATACGCAGTATTTT
-	TRBV2	-	TRBJ1-5	CASSEDRDMVYSNQPQHF	TGTGCCAGCAGTGAGGACCGGGACATGGTTTATAGCAATCAGCCCCAGCATTTT
-	TRBV19	-	TRBJ2-1	CASSSSVTPYNEQFF	TGTGCCAGTAGTTCTTCCGTGACTCCCTACAATGAGCAGTTCTTC
few	TRBV20-1	-	TRBJ1-5	CSAIEPDSNQPQHF	TGCAGTGCTATAGAACCAGATAGCAATCAGCCCCAGCATTTT
-	TRBV19	-	TRBJ1-1	CASSISEDTEAFF	TGTGCCAGTAGTATATCGGAGGACACTGAAGCTTTCTTT
-	TRBV12-3/TRBV12-4	-	TRBJ1-5	CASSYGVYQPQHF	TGTGCCAGCAGTTATGGGGTTTACCAGCCCCAGCATTTT
-	TRBV6-6	-	TRBJ1-6	CASSYGTRREYNSPLHF	TGTGCCAGCAGTTACGGTACACGCAGGGAATATAATTCACCCCTCCACTTT
few	TRBV19	-	TRBJ2-3	CASSIRTPTAGGLTDTQYF	TGTGCCAGTAGTATAAGAACCCCCACGGCAGGAGGCCTCACAGATACGCAGTATTTT
-	TRBV18	-	TRBJ2-3	CTSSPPSSTGDTQYF	TGTACCAGCTCACCACCGAGTAGCACAGGGGATACGCAGTATTTT
-	TRBV2	-	TRBJ2-3	CASSEASGDTQYF	TGTGCCAGCAGTGAAGCGTCCGGGGATACGCAGTATTTT
-	TRBV6-2/TRBV6-3	-	TRBJ1-2	CASSYSRERGYTF	TGTGCCAGCAGTTACTCCCGGGAAAGAGGCTACACCTTC
-	TRBV14	-	TRBJ2-3	CASRGPDTDTQYF	TGTGCCAGCAGAGGACCAGACACAGATACGCAGTATTTT
-	TRBV2	TRBD2	TRBJ2-3	CASSELRGVPSTDTQYF	TGTGCCAGCAGTGAACTCCGGGGGGTGCCTAGCACAGATACGCAGTATTTT
-	TRBV6-1	-	TRBJ1-5	CASSEDGGRNQPQHF	TGTGCCAGCAGTGAAGATGGGGGACGCAATCAGCCCCAGCATTTT
-	TRBV24-1	TRBD1	TRBJ2-1	CATSEDRDYEQFF	TGTGCCACCAGTGAGGACAGGGACTATGAGCAGTTCTTC
-	TRBV24-1	-	TRBJ2-5	CATSDHRTATQYF	TGTGCCACCAGTGATCATCGGACGGCGACCCAGTACTTC
few	TRBV6-1	-	TRBJ1-5	CASIQGFGQPQHF	TGTGCCAGCATCCAGGGTTTCGGACAGCCCCAGCATTTT
-	TRBV6-4	TRBD1	TRBJ1-1	CASSDGTGDTEAFF	TGTGCCAGCAGTGACGGGACAGGGGACACTGAAGCTTTCTTT
-	TRBV9	TRBD1	TRBJ1-1	CASSVSDRGYEAFF	TGTGCCAGCAGCGTGTCGGACAGGGGTTATGAAGCTTTCTTT
many	TRBV29-1	-	TRBJ1-2	CSVDAGYTF	TGCAGCGTTGATGCTGGCTACACCTTC
few	TRBV7-6	-	TRBJ2-7	CASSPGDRPLTDEQYF	TGTGCCAGCAGCCCGGGGGACAGACCGTTGACCGACGAGCAGTACTTC
-	TRBV5-6	-	TRBJ2-1	CASSLAERHPYNEQFF	TGTGCCAGCAGCTTGGCCGAGCGACACCCATACAATGAGCAGTTCTTC
many	TRBV12-3/TRBV12-4	TRBD1	TRBJ2-5	CASRPGQGETQYF	TGTGCCAGCAGACCCGGACAGGGAGAGACCCAGTACTTC
-	TRBV28	-	TRBJ2-2	CASNRQSTGELFF	TGTGCCAGCAATCGGCAGAGCACCGGGGAGCTGTTTTTT
many	TRBV7-2	-	TRBJ1-2	CASSLETDLTKGYTF	TGTGCCAGCAGCTTAGAGACAGATTTAACTAAAGGCTACACCTTC
-	TRBV6-5	-	TRBJ2-3	CASTDLRSTQYF	TGTGCCAGTACCGACCTCCGTAGTACGCAGTATTTT
-	TRBV4-3	-	TRBJ1-4	CASSQQDRSTNEKLFF	TGCGCCAGCAGCCAACAGGACAGATCAACTAATGAAAAACTGTTTTTT
-	TRBV15	-	TRBJ2-3	CATSRVKDAFADTQYF	TGTGCCACCAGCAGAGTCAAGGACGCGTTTGCAGATACGCAGTATTTT
few	TRBV14	-	TRBJ2-5	CASSQASLDGTQYF	TGTGCCAGCAGCCAAGCCTCCCTGGATGGGACCCAGTACTTC
few	TRBV4-3	TRBD2	TRBJ2-1	CASSQDSGLADYNEQFF	TGCGCCAGCAGCCAAGATTCAGGGCTAGCGGACTACAATGAGCAGTTCTTC
few	TRBV5-1	-	TRBJ2-2	CASSLWEHFGTLWTGELFF	TGCGCCAGCAGCCTGTGGGAACATTTCGGGACTTTGTGGACCGGGGAGCTGTTTTTT
-	TRBV6-6	TRBD1	TRBJ1-4	CASSTDRATNEKLFF	TGTGCCAGCAGTACCGACAGGGCAACTAATGAAAAACTGTTTTTT
many	TRBV7-8	-	TRBJ1-2	CASSLTTESPYGYTF	TGTGCCAGCAGCCTAACAACAGAGTCACCCTATGGCTACACCTTC
-	TRBV6-2/TRBV6-3	-	TRBJ1-5	CASSYGPQGNQPQHF	TGTGCCAGCAGTTACGGGCCACAGGGAAATCAGCCCCAGCATTTT
-	TRBV4-3	TRBD2	TRBJ2-1	CASSQDGRLGQFF	TGCGCCAGCAGCCAAGACGGGAGGCTTGGACAGTTCTTC
few	TRBV6-6	TRBD1	TRBJ2-2	CASSFPGWAGGASGELFF	TGTGCCAGCAGTTTCCCCGGTTGGGCAGGGGGCGCGTCCGGGGAGCTGTTTTTT
-	TRBV6-6	-	TRBJ1-2	CVSSYARGGGYTF	TGTGTCAGCAGTTACGCCAGGGGAGGAGGCTACACCTTC
-	TRBV29-1	-	TRBJ1-1	CSVDMGHTEAFF	TGCAGCGTTGACATGGGCCACACTGAAGCTTTCTTT
few	TRBV7-2	TRBD2	TRBJ2-1	CASSLEAGLGDEQFF	TGTGCCAGCAGCTTAGAAGCGGGGTTAGGGGATGAGCAGTTCTTC
-	TRBV7-2	-	TRBJ2-3	CASSPWLGPIDTQYF	TGTGCCAGCAGCCCCTGGCTGGGGCCCATAGATACGCAGTATTTT